Listed here are 25 T cell receptor beta chains from one sample, sequenced in a study of radiotherapy plus CTLA-4 blockade in lung cancer. TCRdb keeps only in-frame clones here, not all; method: immunoSEQ multiplex PCR. The data show around 37,000 clones, 72% seen once. The sample was peripheral blood, taken from a patient treated with radiotherapy plus ipilimumab. All receptors derive from a human donor with non-small cell lung cancer who had stable disease on radiotherapy plus ipilimumab.

The chain is built from TRBV10-3 and TRBJ2-7; TRBD1 agrees at 8 bases. This CDR3 contains 12 residues. In germline, CDR1 is ENHRY, CDR2 SYGVKD. V shed 5 bases, J shed 6 bases, and the junction held 3 bases outside the gene matches. CDR3 bases: TGTGCCATCAGTCTAACAGGGGGCGAGCAGTACTTC. Translated, it gives CAISLTGGEQYF.

There are a few counts of this clone. The CDR3 DNA reads TGTGCCTGGAGTGTACCCGGACAGGGCGGCGGCTACACCTTC. As protein: CAWSVPGQGGGYTF. The chain combines TRBV30 with TRBJ1-2; 8 bases are a match to TRBD1. This CDR3 has 14 residues. The V and J ends lost 0 bases and 8 bases, in that order; junction bases with no gene match: 8. Germline V gene sequence: CDR1 GTSNPN, CDR2 SVGIG (reference sequence).

In its sample, this clone was seen a few times. This chain links TRBV5-1 with TRBJ1-1; perhaps TRBD1 as D (6 bases). With 4 bases removed from V and 0 bases from J, the gap between germline ends came to 16 bases. The CDR3 consists of 16 residues. The germline V gene encodes CDR1 SGHRS and CDR2 YFSETQ. In DNA, the CDR3 is TGCGCCAGCAGCCTTAAAACCGGGACACTGAACACTGAAGCTTTCTTT. Protein: CASSLKTGTLNTEAFF.

J is TRBJ2-3 and V is TRBV4-2; 10 bases fit TRBD2. CDR3 size: 16 residues. Germline CDR1 LGHNA, CDR2 YNFKEQ. V was clipped by 1 base and J by 3 bases; unmatched bases: 4. The CDR3 nucleotides are TGTGCCAGCAGCCAAGGGACTAGCGGTATAACAGATACGCAGTATTTT. This codes for CASSQGTSGITDTQYF.

This clone was detected only a few times. The rearrangement uses TRBV9 and TRBJ2-5, with 7 bases fitting TRBD2. Germline lookup yields CDR1 SGDLS and CDR2 YYNGEE. The V and J ends lost 2 bases and 1 base, in that order; junction bases with no gene match: 2. This CDR3 region has 14 residues. CDR3 sequence reads: CASSVLAGQETQYF. The CDR3 bases are TGTGCCAGCAGCGTGTTAGCGGGCCAAGAGACCCAGTACTTC. The entire variable domain, with the rest obtained from reference TRBV9 and TRBJ2-5, is as follows: DSGVTQTPKHLITATGQRVTLRCSPRSGDLSVYWYQQSLDQGLQFLIQYYNGEERAKGNILERFSAQQFPDLHSELNLSSLELGDSALYFCASSVLAGQETQYFGPGTRLLVL.

The chain recombines TRBV7-2 with TRBJ1-2, with 10 positions matching TRBD1. The germline V gene encodes CDR1 SGHTA and CDR2 FQGNSA. The CDR3 extends over 15 amino acids. V was clipped by 4 bases and J by 1 base; unmatched bases: 3. The DNA for the CDR3 is TGTGCCAGCAGCTCTTGGACAGGGGGTAACTATGGCTACACCTTC. Encoded protein: CASSSWTGGNYGYTF.

CDR3 amino acids: CASSLAGRSEQFF. The CDR3 nucleotides read TGTGCCAGCAGCTTAGCTGGGCGCAGCGAGCAGTTCTTC. The chain joins TRBV7-8 to TRBJ2-1, with unresolved D. The CDR3 has 13 amino acids. From germline, CDR1 is SGHVS and CDR2 FQNEAQ. The V and J ends lost 0 bases and 10 bases respectively, with 10 bases between them. The variable domain in full, with the rest retrieved from reference TRBV7-8 and TRBJ2-1, is GAGVSQSPRYKVAKRGQDVALRCDPISGHVSLFWYQQALGQGPEFLTYFQNEAQLDKSGLPSDRFFAERPEGSVSTLKIQRTQQEDSAVYLCASSLAGRSEQFFGPGTRLTVL.

The chain carries TRBV29-1 and TRBJ1-2; weak D call: TRBD1 (6 bases). This CDR3 region has 11 residues. Per the germline V gene, CDR1 is SQVTM and CDR2 is ANQGSEA. This CDR3 reads CSTDSNYGYTF. The CDR3 DNA reads TGCAGTACGGACAGTAACTATGGCTACACCTTC.

This clone has a single count. The chain uses TRBV19 and TRBJ1-5; D may be TRBD1 (5 bases). The CDR3 loop spans 13 amino acids. V lost 4 bases, J lost 2 bases, and 6 bases lay in between. Germline V gene sequence: CDR1 LNHDA, CDR2 SQIVND (reference sequence). The CDR3 loop reads CASSKTGNQPQHF. CDR3 nucleotide sequence: TGTGCCAGTAGTAAGACAGGCAATCAGCCCCAGCATTTT.

The chain combines TRBV19 with TRBJ1-5, with TRBD1 as a possible D gene (5 bases). The CDR3 totals 17 residues. The V gene's germline CDR1 is LNHDA and CDR2 SQIVND (reference sequence). V lost 0 bases and J lost 6, with 18 bases in between. CDR3 loop: CASSIDLYRSGFQPQHF. The CDR3 bases are TGTGCCAGTAGTATAGATCTTTACAGGAGCGGGTTTCAGCCCCAGCATTTT.

The sample holds a few counts of this clone. The chain couples TRBV18 to TRBJ2-3, with 8 positions matching TRBD2. This CDR3 comprises 16 residues. The J segment lost 7 bases and the V segment lost 2 bases, leaving 11 bases of the junction unmatched. Germline-derived CDR1 and CDR2 are KGHSH and LQKENI. CDR3 in amino acids: CASSPSDGGAVNTQYF. The CDR3 nucleotides are TGTGCCAGCTCACCATCGGACGGGGGGGCCGTAAATACGCAGTATTTT.

This clone was seen a handful of times. The chain is built from TRBV9 and TRBJ1-1; D is unclear. In germline, CDR1 is SGDLS, CDR2 YYNGEE. V was clipped by 0 bases and J by 0 bases, with 3 bases between them. The CDR3 runs to 13 residues. This chain's CDR3 is CASSVALNTEAFF. The CDR3 DNA reads as TGTGCCAGCAGCGTAGCTTTGAACACTGAAGCTTTCTTT.

This clone was seen only a few times. This chain uses TRBV7-2 with TRBJ1-5; 9 bases line up with TRBD1. There are 15 residues in the CDR3. Germline V lookup: CDR1 SGHTA, CDR2 FQGNSA. Losses at the gene ends were 5 bases for V and 4 bases for J; bases not matched to a gene: 6. The CDR3 sequence: CASSPAGTGNQPQHF. Here the CDR3 DNA reads TGTGCCAGCAGCCCAGCAGGGACAGGGAATCAGCCCCAGCATTTT. Full variable domain (missing parts from reference TRBV7-2 and TRBJ1-5): GAGVSQSPSNKVTEKGKDVELRCDPISGHTALYWYRQSLGQGLEFLIYFQGNSAPDKSGLPSDRFSAERTGGSVSTLTIQRTQQEDSAVYLCASSPAGTGNQPQHFGDGTRLSIL.

V is TRBV11-3 and J is TRBJ2-5, with D perhaps TRBD1 (5 bases). Near its end, the DNA agrees better with TRBJ2-7, so the J call may be wrong. The CDR3 extends over 14 amino acids. Germline lookup yields CDR1 SGHNT and CDR2 YENEEA. In nucleotides, the CDR3 is TGTGCCAGCAGCTTATTCGCAGGGCCCTACGAGCAGTACTTC. It is translated as CASSLFAGPYEQYF.

V and J are TRBV5-1 and TRBJ2-3; 7 bases fit TRBD2. CDR3 size: 15 residues. CDR1 SGHRS and CDR2 YFSETQ come from the germline V gene. The V segment lost 2 bases and the J segment 5 bases; nucleotides outside the gene matches: 8. The CDR3: CASSFLGGAGDTQYF. CDR3 bases: TGCGCCAGCAGCTTTTTGGGAGGGGCTGGAGATACGCAGTATTTT. The entire variable domain, with the rest obtained from reference TRBV5-1 and TRBJ2-3, is as follows: KAGVTQTPRYLIKTRGQQVTLSCSPISGHRSVSWYQQTPGQGLQFLFEYFSETQRNKGNFPGRFSGRQFSNSRSEMNVSTLELGDSALYLCASSFLGGAGDTQYFGPGTRLTVL.

The rearrangement uses TRBV12-2 and TRBJ1-1; the table names TRBD1, a call not compared with the DNA. TRBV12-2 is marked as a pseudogene. The CDR3 is 15 amino acids. CDR3 in amino acids: CASRLEEGANTEAFF. The CDR3, as DNA: TGTGCAAGTCGCTTAGAGGAGGGGGCAAACACTGAAGCTTTCTTT.

The V and J genes are TRBV9 and TRBJ2-1; 9 bases are shared with TRBD2. CDR3 size: 16 residues. CDR1 and CDR2 from the germline V gene are SGDLS and YYNGEE. Trimming cost V 2 bases and J 4 bases; bases outside gene matches: 7. The CDR3 nucleotides are TGTGCCAGCAGCGTGCGGGGGGGCCAGGGGTACAATGAGCAGTTCTTC. Protein product: CASSVRGGQGYNEQFF.

The chain carries TRBV10-2 and TRBJ1-6; TRBD1 matches 8 bases. V gave up 7 bases and J gave up 7 bases; unmatched junction bases: 15. Germline assignment: CDR1 WSHSY and CDR2 SAAADI. This CDR3 is 17 amino acids long. This CDR3 reads CASTGGRSILGNSPLHF. The CDR3 bases are TGCGCCAGCACAGGGGGCAGGAGCATTTTGGGGAATTCACCCCTCCACTTT.

The gene calls are TRBV11-3 and TRBJ1-1, with D tentatively TRBD1 (5 bases). Deletions cut 5 bases from V and 1 base from J, with 8 bases between. This CDR3 is 13 amino acids long. Germline loops: CDR1 SGHNT, CDR2 YENEEA. The CDR3 DNA reads TGTGCCAGCAGCCGGACACAGAACACTGAAGCTTTCTTT. Its translation: CASSRTQNTEAFF.

The chain employs TRBV11-2 and TRBJ1-2; D gene ambiguous. CDR3 length equals 17 residues. V lost 1 base and J 1 base, leaving 16 bases between the germline ends. Per the germline V gene, CDR1 is SGHAT and CDR2 is FQNNGV. The CDR3 DNA is TGTGCCAGCAGCTTAGTAGGTTCAGGATCCATTAACTATGGCTACACCTTC. This gives the protein CASSLVGSGSINYGYTF.

This clone showed up just a few times. This chain connects TRBV2 to TRBJ2-6; 9 nucleotides agree with TRBD1. CDR1 and CDR2 from the germline V gene are SNHLY and FYNNEI. This CDR3 is 18 amino acids long. The ends lost 8 bases at V and 0 bases at J; junction bases unmatched: 11. CDR3 loop: CASSIATGGSSGANVLTF. The CDR3 DNA reads as TGTGCCAGCTCTATAGCGACAGGGGGGAGCTCTGGGGCCAACGTCCTGACTTTC.

V gene TRBV9 combines with J gene TRBJ2-1; D perhaps matches TRBD2 (5 bases). Trimming pared 2 bases from V and 5 bases from J, leaving 14 bases between. CDR1 is SGDLS, CDR2 YYNGEE, per germline. CDR3 size: 15 residues. DNA for the CDR3: TGTGCCAGCAGCGTCTCCGGGGTGCCTAACAATGAGCAGTTCTTC. Translated: CASSVSGVPNNEQFF. Filled out from reference TRBV9 and TRBJ2-1, the complete variable domain reads DSGVTQTPKHLITATGQRVTLRCSPRSGDLSVYWYQQSLDQGLQFLIQYYNGEERAKGNILERFSAQQFPDLHSELNLSSLELGDSALYFCASSVSGVPNNEQFFGPGTRLTVL.

The chain uses TRBV15 and TRBJ2-1; 7 bases fit TRBD2. After removal of 0 bases from V and 6 bases from J, the junction contained 11 bases not matched to a gene. CDR3 length: 17 amino acids. CDR1 is LNHNV and CDR2 is YYDKDF in the germline V gene (reference sequence). The CDR3 loop is CATSRDAAGLKFNEQFF. In nucleotides, the CDR3 is TGTGCCACCAGCAGAGATGCAGCGGGGTTAAAATTCAATGAGCAGTTCTTC.

This chain links TRBV5-1 with TRBJ1-5; tentatively, D is TRBD1 (5 bases). V lost 3 bases and J 5 bases, leaving 12 bases between the germline ends. CDR1 and CDR2 (germline): SGHRS, YFSETQ. The CDR3 has 14 residues. The CDR3 DNA sequence: TGCGCCAGCAGCTGGGGGGACGGGGATCAGCCCCAGCATTTT. This gives the protein CASSWGDGDQPQHF.

The rearrangement joins TRBV5-4 to TRBJ1-1; a possible D gene is TRBD1 (5 bases). V was cut by 1 base and J by 1 base, with 11 bases left in between. The CDR3 is 15 amino acids. Germline V gives CDR1 SGHNT, CDR2 YYREEE (reference sequence). This CDR3 is CASSLWGVGNTEAFF. The CDR3 DNA sequence: TGTGCCAGCAGCTTGTGGGGGGTAGGGAACACTGAAGCTTTCTTT.